This TCR beta chain was obtained from a study of blood T cell repertoires in COVID-19. Turning to the study itself: COVID-19 samples collected from the United States, Italy and Spain covered acute and convalescent phases. The cDNA or gDNA used as material had been derived from T cells, B-cell-depleted T cells, or PBMCs.

Study processing details: Amplified reference gene primers provided the basis for estimating nucleated cell counts. Using immunoSEQ multiplex PCR, the repertoire was profiled, and TCRdb retains in-frame clones only, with some absent. V, J and clone size are those of that table, while D and trimming were read from the DNA. There are over 100,000 clones in the sample; around four fifths occur only once, and approximately 16% lies in the top ten. This CDR3 contains 15 residues. Germline CDR1 and CDR2: MNHEY and SMNVEV (reference sequence). J gave up 6 bases and V 3 bases, and 4 bases lay outside the gene matches.

The sequenced sample was peripheral blood. This chain links TRBV27 with TRBJ2-1, with 11 bases fitting TRBD2. The clonotype originates from a man in his sixties with active or convalescent COVID-19. CDR3: CASSFSGTSGNEQFF. DNA for the CDR3: TGTGCCAGCAGTTTCTCCGGGACTAGCGGCAATGAGCAGTTCTTC.